This is a list of T cell receptor beta chains from one sample in a study of cytomegalovirus exposure and HLA in healthy donors. TCRdb's table, derived via immunoSEQ multiplex PCR, lists solely in-frame clones and lacks some. The sample consists of 150,000 to 200,000 clones, approximately 88% of them appearing once. The sample consisted of PBMCs. The source is a boy aged 5-17 years in good health and CMV-seronegative. Both conserved end residues are part of each CDR3. The order of the fields is V gene, D gene, CDR3 length, clone size, J gene, CDR3 protein, CDR3 DNA. D genes are given only for firm matches. Rows may omit the clone size; those that give it use once, few, many or a size class.

>TRBV10-2|-|13|-|TRBJ1-1
CASNKGMNTEAFF
TGCGCCAGCAACAAGGGGATGAACACTGAAGCTTTCTTT
>TRBV7-9|-|16|-|TRBJ2-7
CASSLWGGATSYEQYF
TGTGCCAGCAGCTTATGGGGCGGGGCCACTTCCTACGAGCAGTACTTC
>TRBV7-2|TRBD1|16|-|TRBJ2-7
CASSRWRDRGVYEQYF
TGTGCCAGCAGCCGGTGGAGGGACAGGGGGGTGTACGAGCAGTACTTC
>TRBV6-6|-|12|-|TRBJ2-7
CARRDSTYEQYF
TGTGCCAGGCGGGACAGCACCTACGAGCAGTACTTC
>TRBV6-5|-|13|few|TRBJ1-1
CASSYTANTEAFF
TGTGCCAGCAGTTACACAGCGAACACTGAAGCTTTCTTT
>TRBV6-1|-|14|-|TRBJ2-1
CASSELSTVNEQFF
TGTGCCAGCAGTGAGCTTTCGACTGTAAATGAGCAGTTCTTC
>TRBV6-4|TRBD2|14|-|TRBJ2-3
CASSDGRATDTQYF
TGTGCCAGCAGTGACGGGAGGGCCACAGATACGCAGTATTTT
>TRBV18|-|15|-|TRBJ2-7
CASSQPGLKAYEQYF
TGTGCCAGCTCACAGCCTGGACTGAAGGCCTACGAGCAGTACTTC
>TRBV10-3|-|14|few|TRBJ2-7
CAISMDSFNHEQYF
TGTGCCATCAGTATGGACAGCTTTAACCACGAGCAGTACTTC
>TRBV29-1|-|16|-|TRBJ2-1
CSVELVLAKVWYEQFF
TGCAGCGTTGAACTTGTGCTAGCGAAGGTGTGGTATGAGCAGTTCTTC
>TRBV6-1|-|15|-|TRBJ2-7
CASSEASGSSYEQYF
TGTGCCAGCAGTGAAGCTTCAGGAAGCTCCTACGAGCAGTACTTC
>TRBV5-1|TRBD1|15|-|TRBJ1-1
CASSLKGGAYTEAFF
TGCGCCAGCAGCTTGAAAGGGGGCGCATACACTGAAGCTTTCTTT
>TRBV18|-|14|-|TRBJ2-7
CASSATRGSYEQYF
TGTGCCAGCTCCGCTACTAGAGGCTCCTACGAGCAGTACTTC
>TRBV7-9|TRBD2|15|-|TRBJ2-7
CASSGTIDRSYEQYF
TGTGCCAGCAGCGGGACTATCGACCGATCCTACGAGCAGTACTTC
>TRBV13|TRBD2|18|-|TRBJ2-3
CASSPSATSGGGTDTQYF
TGTGCCAGCAGCCCTTCTGCGACTAGCGGGGGGGGAACAGATACGCAGTATTTT
>TRBV10-3|TRBD2|14|-|TRBJ2-2
CAISSGGATGELFF
TGTGCCATTTCTAGCGGGGGGGCAACCGGGGAGCTGTTTTTT
>TRBV30|-|13|-|TRBJ1-1
CAWKEQMNTEAFF
TGTGCCTGGAAAGAACAGATGAACACTGAAGCTTTCTTT
>TRBV30|TRBD1|12|-|TRBJ2-7
CAWSVGGNEQYF
TGTGCCTGGAGTGTAGGGGGCAACGAGCAGTACTTC
>TRBV5-1|-|14|-|TRBJ2-3
CASSLDLAPDTQYF
TGCGCCAGCAGCTTGGATCTAGCTCCAGATACGCAGTATTTT
>TRBV2|-|12|-|TRBJ2-7
CASSDRAYEQYF
TGTGCCAGCAGTGACAGGGCTTACGAGCAGTACTTC
>TRBV6-6|TRBD1|16|-|TRBJ2-7
CASRKQGRSSSYEQYF
TGTGCCAGCAGAAAACAGGGGCGCTCTAGCTCCTACGAGCAGTACTTC
>TRBV6-6|-|14|-|TRBJ2-7
CASTFSSGPYEQYF
TGTGCCAGCACTTTCTCCAGCGGTCCCTACGAGCAGTACTTC
>TRBV11-2|-|16|-|TRBJ1-5
CASSLDTGLGNQPQHF
TGTGCCAGCAGCTTAGATACCGGTTTGGGCAATCAGCCCCAGCATTTT
>TRBV5-6|TRBD2|15|-|TRBJ2-1
CASSLGLAGYNEQFF
TGTGCCAGCAGCTTGGGGCTAGCGGGTTACAATGAGCAGTTCTTC
>TRBV9|-|15|-|TRBJ1-4
CASSVGQASGEKLFF
TGTGCCAGCAGCGTAGGACAGGCGTCGGGGGAAAAACTGTTTTTT
>TRBV4-2|-|13|-|TRBJ2-1
CASSQGGEGEQFF
TGTGCCAGCAGCCAAGGGGGAGAAGGGGAGCAGTTCTTC
>TRBV5-5|-|16|-|TRBJ1-5
CASSLVAGMNNQPQHF
TGTGCCAGCAGCTTGGTTGCAGGGATGAACAATCAGCCCCAGCATTTT
>TRBV30|TRBD2|18|-|TRBJ2-1
CALEVTSGVPSSYNEQFF
TGTGCCCTGGAAGTGACTAGCGGAGTTCCAAGCTCCTACAATGAGCAGTTCTTC
>TRBV19|TRBD2|16|-|TRBJ2-7
CASSKLAGGPYYEQYF
TGTGCCAGTAGTAAGTTAGCGGGAGGGCCTTACTACGAGCAGTACTTC
>TRBV4-1|TRBD2|16|-|TRBJ2-1
CASSQERGLAGGLPFF
TGCGCCAGCAGCCAAGAAAGGGGACTAGCGGGGGGATTGCCGTTCTTC
>TRBV6-5|TRBD1|13|-|TRBJ2-1
CASSYLDRGVQFF
TGTGCCAGCAGTTACCTGGACAGGGGAGTTCAGTTCTTC
>TRBV6-5|-|15|-|TRBJ2-1
CASSYPGVGSNEQFF
TGTGCCAGCAGTTACCCGGGAGTCGGTAGCAATGAGCAGTTCTTC
>TRBV11-2|TRBD1|14|-|TRBJ2-7
CASSETGESYEQYF
TGTGCCAGCAGCGAGACAGGGGAGTCCTACGAGCAGTACTTC
>TRBV28|-|15|-|TRBJ1-2
CASSGPGAANYGYTF
TGTGCCAGCAGTGGTCCAGGGGCAGCTAACTATGGCTACACCTTC
>TRBV12-5|-|12|-|TRBJ2-3
CASAQGPDTQYF
TGTGCTAGTGCCCAGGGGCCAGATACGCAGTATTTT
>TRBV15|-|12|few|TRBJ1-2
CATSTENYGYTF
TGTGCCACCTCGACAGAGAACTATGGCTACACCTTC
>TRBV5-4|-|14|-|TRBJ2-7
CASSLGAGTYEQYF
TGTGCCAGCAGCTTGGGAGCGGGCACCTACGAGCAGTACTTC
>TRBV5-1|TRBD2|14|-|TRBJ2-5
CASSTTSGEETQYF
TGCGCCAGCAGCACGACTAGCGGAGAAGAGACCCAGTACTTC
>TRBV5-4|TRBD2|15|-|TRBJ2-3
CASSRAGGWADTQYF
TGTGCCAGCAGCCGAGCGGGGGGGTGGGCAGATACGCAGTATTTT
>TRBV7-9|TRBD2|18|-|TRBJ2-1
CASSLFGLAGGSYNEQFF
TGTGCCAGCAGCTTATTCGGTCTAGCGGGGGGTTCCTACAATGAGCAGTTCTTC
>TRBV7-9|-|14|-|TRBJ2-2
CASSLGQNTGELFF
TGTGCCAGCAGCCTCGGACAGAACACCGGGGAGCTGTTTTTT
>TRBV7-3|TRBD2|16|-|TRBJ2-7
CASSLGLAGNSYEQYF
TGTGCCAGCAGCCTCGGACTAGCGGGAAACTCCTACGAGCAGTACTTC
>TRBV5-1|-|14|-|TRBJ2-5
CASTGQGNLETQYF
TGCGCCAGCACGGGGCAGGGGAATTTGGAGACCCAGTACTTC
>TRBV28|-|15|-|TRBJ1-2
CASRTTTGRDLGYTF
TGTGCCAGCAGAACGACCACCGGACGGGACTTAGGCTACACCTTC
>TRBV19|-|13|-|TRBJ1-5
CASGAYSNQPQHF
TGTGCCAGTGGGGCGTATAGCAATCAGCCCCAGCATTTT
>TRBV19|-|12|-|TRBJ2-5
CATSSYQETQYF
TGTGCCACCTCGTCGTACCAAGAGACCCAGTACTTC
>TRBV2|-|14|-|TRBJ2-2
CASSDAGTTGELFF
TGTGCCAGCAGTGACGCAGGGACAACCGGGGAGCTGTTTTTT
>TRBV28|-|17|-|TRBJ1-2
CASSSHTPDRPNYGYTF
TGTGCCAGCAGTTCCCATACCCCGGACAGACCAAACTATGGCTACACCTTC
>TRBV7-9|TRBD2|19|-|TRBJ2-1
CASSLAPGTSGRAYNEQFF
TGTGCCAGCAGCTTAGCCCCCGGGACTAGCGGGAGGGCCTACAATGAGCAGTTCTTC
>TRBV7-9|-|13|few|TRBJ2-4
CASSLSATHIQYF
TGTGCCAGCAGCTTATCTGCCACACACATTCAGTACTTC
>TRBV11-2|-|15|-|TRBJ1-1
CASSLDGWGDTEAFF
TGTGCCAGCAGCTTAGATGGGTGGGGAGACACTGAAGCTTTCTTT
>TRBV11-3|-|13|-|TRBJ2-2
CASSSRFTGELFF
TGTGCCAGCAGCTCTAGATTCACCGGGGAGCTGTTTTTT
>TRBV5-1|-|16|-|TRBJ2-2
CASSPGVAKVTGELFF
TGCGCCAGCAGCCCAGGGGTCGCAAAGGTGACCGGGGAGCTGTTTTTT
>TRBV15|-|14|-|TRBJ2-1
CATSPQGPNNEQFF
TGTGCCACCAGCCCTCAGGGGCCAAACAATGAGCAGTTCTTC
>TRBV2|TRBD1|12|-|TRBJ2-7
CASSAGGYEQYF
TGTGCCAGCAGTGCAGGGGGCTACGAGCAGTACTTC